Listed below are T cell receptor beta chains from one sample, sequenced in a study of control samples from healthy donors and cancer patients. Some clones are missing from TCRdb's copy, which holds only in-frame ones; the method was immunoSEQ multiplex PCR. Here the sample spans some 140,000 clones, 90% to 95% being singletons. Sequencing was carried out using blood. Every receptor here comes from a man aged 35 to 55 in good health. Each CDR3 is given with its conserved first and last residue. D genes are given only for firm matches. Size is omitted from some rows. Given values are once, few, many or a class for expanded clones.

j_call: TRBJ1-1; d_call: TRBD1; v_call: TRBV6-5; clone_size: once; cdr3_nt: TGTGCCAGCAGCTACTCCCGGGACAGGTTCTTT; cdr3_aa: CASSYSRDRFF
j_call: TRBJ1-1; d_call: NA; v_call: TRBV19; clone_size: NA; cdr3_nt: TGTGCCAGTAGTATCGGCCTTTGGGAGCCGAACGGTGAAGCTTTCTTT; cdr3_aa: CASSIGLWEPNGEAFF
j_call: TRBJ1-5; d_call: NA; v_call: TRBV10-1; clone_size: NA; cdr3_nt: TGCGCCAGCAGTGAGTCAGGGGGGCTCCATCAGCCCCAGCATTTT; cdr3_aa: CASSESGGLHQPQHF
j_call: TRBJ1-3; d_call: NA; v_call: TRBV7-9; clone_size: NA; cdr3_nt: TGTGCCAGCAGCTTAGAAGAGCACTCTGGAAACACCATATATTTT; cdr3_aa: CASSLEEHSGNTIYF
j_call: TRBJ2-3; d_call: TRBD2; v_call: TRBV6-4; clone_size: once; cdr3_nt: TGTGCCAGCGGTACTAGCGACACAGATACGCAGTATTTT; cdr3_aa: CASGTSDTDTQYF
j_call: TRBJ2-3; d_call: TRBD1; v_call: TRBV5-6; clone_size: NA; cdr3_nt: TGTGCCAGCAGCCTGGGACAGGGACCCGCAGATACGCAGTATTTT; cdr3_aa: CASSLGQGPADTQYF
j_call: TRBJ1-1; d_call: NA; v_call: TRBV5-6; clone_size: NA; cdr3_nt: TGTGCCAGCAGCTTACCCAGCCTCGGGGGCACTGAAGCTTTCTTT; cdr3_aa: CASSLPSLGGTEAFF
j_call: TRBJ2-2; d_call: NA; v_call: TRBV19; clone_size: NA; cdr3_nt: TGTGCCAGTAGTATGGACGGGGTTACCGGGGAGCTGTTTTTT; cdr3_aa: CASSMDGVTGELFF
j_call: TRBJ1-6; d_call: NA; v_call: TRBV2; clone_size: NA; cdr3_nt: TGTGCCAGCAGAGGAGACGGAGTCGATAATTCACCCCTCCACTTT; cdr3_aa: CASRGDGVDNSPLHF
j_call: TRBJ1-1; d_call: NA; v_call: TRBV6-5; clone_size: once; cdr3_nt: TGTGCCAGCAGTTACGGAGTCCTTAACACTGAAGCTTTCTTT; cdr3_aa: CASSYGVLNTEAFF
j_call: TRBJ2-1; d_call: TRBD2; v_call: TRBV10-1; clone_size: NA; cdr3_nt: TGCGCCAGCAGTGTATCCCGGGGGGATGAGCAGTTCTTC; cdr3_aa: CASSVSRGDEQFF
j_call: TRBJ1-4; d_call: NA; v_call: TRBV6-5; clone_size: NA; cdr3_nt: TGTGCCAGCAGTTACTCATCGTCGTCCGGTGAAAAACTGTTTTTT; cdr3_aa: CASSYSSSSGEKLFF
j_call: TRBJ1-1; d_call: NA; v_call: TRBV21-1; clone_size: NA; cdr3_nt: TGTGCCAGCAGCAGGAGGACACCCGACACTGAAGCTTTCTTT; cdr3_aa: CASSRRTPDTEAFF
j_call: TRBJ1-4; d_call: TRBD1; v_call: TRBV9; clone_size: NA; cdr3_nt: TGTGCCAGCAGCGTCGCGGGACAGGGGGATGAAAAACTGTTTTTT; cdr3_aa: CASSVAGQGDEKLFF
j_call: TRBJ1-2; d_call: NA; v_call: TRBV7-9; clone_size: NA; cdr3_nt: TGTGCCAGCAGCTTATGGGGAGCAGGGGAATCTAACTATGGCTACACCTTC; cdr3_aa: CASSLWGAGESNYGYTF
j_call: TRBJ1-3; d_call: NA; v_call: TRBV13; clone_size: NA; cdr3_nt: TGTGCCAGCACCCGAGGACCGATCTCTGGAAACACCATATATTTT; cdr3_aa: CASTRGPISGNTIYF
j_call: TRBJ2-1; d_call: TRBD2; v_call: TRBV4-2; clone_size: NA; cdr3_nt: TGTGCCAGCAGCCATCTCCCGGGACTAGCGGGGGCCCTCTCCTACAATGAGCAGTTCTTC; cdr3_aa: CASSHLPGLAGALSYNEQFF
j_call: TRBJ2-7; d_call: TRBD1; v_call: TRBV11-2; clone_size: NA; cdr3_nt: TGTGCCAGCAGCTTAGGACAGGGGGTTACTTACTTACCTGCCTACGAGCAGTACTTC; cdr3_aa: CASSLGQGVTYLPAYEQYF
j_call: TRBJ1-3; d_call: NA; v_call: TRBV24-1; clone_size: once; cdr3_nt: TGTGCCACCAGTGATTGGGGGGACACCATATATTTT; cdr3_aa: CATSDWGDTIYF
j_call: TRBJ1-1; d_call: NA; v_call: TRBV18; clone_size: once; cdr3_nt: TGTGCCAGCTCACCAAGCGCCAGGAACACTGAAGCTTTCTTT; cdr3_aa: CASSPSARNTEAFF
j_call: TRBJ1-3; d_call: NA; v_call: TRBV14; clone_size: NA; cdr3_nt: TGTGCCAGCACTCTTTCTGGAAACACCATATATTTT; cdr3_aa: CASTLSGNTIYF
j_call: TRBJ2-2; d_call: NA; v_call: TRBV5-6; clone_size: NA; cdr3_nt: TGTGCCAGCATCAACGGGGATCCAGACACCGGGGAGCTGTTTTTT; cdr3_aa: CASINGDPDTGELFF
j_call: TRBJ2-1; d_call: TRBD2; v_call: TRBV24-1; clone_size: NA; cdr3_nt: TGTGCCACCAGTGGAGGGGGGACTAGCGGTCGGAATGAGCAGTTCTTC; cdr3_aa: CATSGGGTSGRNEQFF
j_call: TRBJ1-2; d_call: NA; v_call: TRBV5-1; clone_size: once; cdr3_nt: TGCGCCAGCAGCTTGGAGGGCGATGGCTACACCTTC; cdr3_aa: CASSLEGDGYTF
j_call: TRBJ1-6; d_call: NA; v_call: TRBV4-3; clone_size: NA; cdr3_nt: TGCGCCAGCAGCAACTCCCTGAGTTCACCCCTCCACTTT; cdr3_aa: CASSNSLSSPLHF
j_call: TRBJ1-6; d_call: NA; v_call: TRBV30; clone_size: NA; cdr3_nt: TGTGCCTGGATGAGATCTTTCTCAAGCTCCTATAATTCACCCCTCCACTTT; cdr3_aa: CAWMRSFSSSYNSPLHF
j_call: TRBJ2-7; d_call: TRBD1; v_call: TRBV5-1; clone_size: NA; cdr3_nt: TGCGCCAGCAGCTTGGTGGGGGGACAGGGCGGCGAGCAGTACTTC; cdr3_aa: CASSLVGGQGGEQYF
j_call: TRBJ2-7; d_call: NA; v_call: TRBV6-2/TRBV6-3; clone_size: NA; cdr3_nt: TGTGCCAGCAGTTACGATGTGGAGGGGGCACCCTCCTACGAGCAGTACTTC; cdr3_aa: CASSYDVEGAPSYEQYF
j_call: TRBJ2-7; d_call: NA; v_call: TRBV11-2; clone_size: NA; cdr3_nt: TGTGCCAGCAGCCCTGCATTTCAGTACGAGCAGTACTTC; cdr3_aa: CASSPAFQYEQYF
j_call: TRBJ2-5; d_call: TRBD1; v_call: TRBV9; clone_size: NA; cdr3_nt: TGTGCCAGCAGCATCCGGGACAGGCTGTTTAAGGGGGAGACCCAGTACTTC; cdr3_aa: CASSIRDRLFKGETQYF
j_call: TRBJ2-1; d_call: TRBD1; v_call: TRBV7-2; clone_size: NA; cdr3_nt: TGTGCCAGCAGCCCCACCCGGACAGGTGTCAATGAGCAGTTCTTC; cdr3_aa: CASSPTRTGVNEQFF
j_call: TRBJ1-5; d_call: TRBD1; v_call: TRBV19; clone_size: NA; cdr3_nt: TGTGCCAGTAGTATATCCAGGGGGATTGGTCAGCCCCAGCATTTT; cdr3_aa: CASSISRGIGQPQHF
j_call: TRBJ1-5; d_call: NA; v_call: TRBV5-6; clone_size: NA; cdr3_nt: TGTGCCAGCAGCTTTGGGGACGGCAATCAGCCCCAGCATTTT; cdr3_aa: CASSFGDGNQPQHF
j_call: TRBJ1-1; d_call: NA; v_call: TRBV30; clone_size: NA; cdr3_nt: TGTGCCTGGATCCCGGGGACCGGGGACATGAACACTGAAGCTTTCTTT; cdr3_aa: CAWIPGTGDMNTEAFF
j_call: TRBJ2-2; d_call: NA; v_call: TRBV9; clone_size: NA; cdr3_nt: TGTGCCAGCAGCGTAGCGGGGGGCTCAACCGGGGAGCTGTTTTTT; cdr3_aa: CASSVAGGSTGELFF
j_call: TRBJ1-2; d_call: TRBD1; v_call: TRBV4-1; clone_size: few; cdr3_nt: TGCGCCAGCAGCCAAGTAGGCGGGACAGGGGAAGGCTACACCTTC; cdr3_aa: CASSQVGGTGEGYTF
j_call: TRBJ1-2; d_call: NA; v_call: TRBV7-2; clone_size: once; cdr3_nt: TGTGCCAGCAGCCCCCAACAGGGAGCCAGTTTCTACACCTTC; cdr3_aa: CASSPQQGASFYTF
j_call: TRBJ2-5; d_call: NA; v_call: TRBV11-2; clone_size: NA; cdr3_nt: TGTGCCAGCAGCTTAGGTACGGAGACCCAGTACTTC; cdr3_aa: CASSLGTETQYF
j_call: TRBJ2-2; d_call: TRBD2; v_call: TRBV7-6; clone_size: NA; cdr3_nt: TGTGCCAGCAGCTCGGCAGGGATTAGCGGGGGAACTACCGGGGAGCTGTTTTTT; cdr3_aa: CASSSAGISGGTTGELFF
j_call: TRBJ1-2; d_call: TRBD1; v_call: TRBV4-3; clone_size: NA; cdr3_nt: TGCGCCAGCAGCCAAGAGACAGGGGTGGACTATGGCTACACCTTC; cdr3_aa: CASSQETGVDYGYTF
j_call: TRBJ2-7; d_call: NA; v_call: TRBV4-2; clone_size: NA; cdr3_nt: TGTGCCAGCAGCCAAGGATCGGGCCCCACAGGGGAGCAGTACTTC; cdr3_aa: CASSQGSGPTGEQYF
j_call: TRBJ1-1; d_call: NA; v_call: TRBV30; clone_size: NA; cdr3_nt: TGTGCCTGGAGTGTGGGAAGCCCCGGGGCTTTCTTT; cdr3_aa: CAWSVGSPGAFF
j_call: TRBJ1-2; d_call: NA; v_call: TRBV28; clone_size: NA; cdr3_nt: TGTGCCAGCAGTTTAGGGGAGGACTATGGCTACACCTTC; cdr3_aa: CASSLGEDYGYTF
j_call: TRBJ1-5; d_call: NA; v_call: TRBV4-1; clone_size: NA; cdr3_nt: TGCGCCAGCAGCCAAACGGCTCTCGATCAGCCCCAGCATTTT; cdr3_aa: CASSQTALDQPQHF
j_call: TRBJ1-6; d_call: TRBD1; v_call: TRBV19; clone_size: NA; cdr3_nt: TGTGCCAGTAGGACAGGGCTGACTCATTCACCCCTCCACTTT; cdr3_aa: CASRTGLTHSPLHF
j_call: TRBJ2-7; d_call: NA; v_call: TRBV11-2; clone_size: NA; cdr3_nt: TGTGCCAGCAGCTTAGGGGGGACGGGCTCCTACGAGCAGTACTTC; cdr3_aa: CASSLGGTGSYEQYF
j_call: TRBJ2-3; d_call: NA; v_call: TRBV3-1/TRBV3-2; clone_size: NA; cdr3_nt: TGTGCCAGCAGCCGTGGCGAAGATACGCAGTATTTT; cdr3_aa: CASSRGEDTQYF
j_call: TRBJ1-4; d_call: NA; v_call: TRBV2; clone_size: NA; cdr3_nt: TGTGCCAGCAGGTTAAATGAAAAACTGTTTTTT; cdr3_aa: CASRLNEKLFF
j_call: TRBJ2-2; d_call: NA; v_call: TRBV5-1; clone_size: NA; cdr3_nt: TGCGCCAGCAGGGAGGGATCGAGAGGGGAGCTGTTTTTT; cdr3_aa: CASREGSRGELFF
j_call: TRBJ2-5; d_call: NA; v_call: TRBV18; clone_size: NA; cdr3_nt: TGTGCCAGCTCACCCTTGGGCGGCGGGGAGGAGACCCAGTACTTC; cdr3_aa: CASSPLGGGEETQYF
j_call: TRBJ2-1; d_call: NA; v_call: TRBV19; clone_size: NA; cdr3_nt: TGTGCCAGTAGTATTCCGAACAGGGCCTCCCACAATGAGCAGTTCTTC; cdr3_aa: CASSIPNRASHNEQFF
j_call: TRBJ2-1; d_call: NA; v_call: TRBV24-1; clone_size: NA; cdr3_nt: TGTGCCACCAGTCGGGCTAGAGTAGTCGATGAGCAGTTCTTC; cdr3_aa: CATSRARVVDEQFF
j_call: TRBJ1-1; d_call: TRBD1; v_call: TRBV28; clone_size: NA; cdr3_nt: TGTGCCACCAAACAGGGGGAGATATCCGCGGACACTGAAGCTTTCTTT; cdr3_aa: CATKQGEISADTEAFF
j_call: TRBJ1-1; d_call: NA; v_call: TRBV5-1; clone_size: NA; cdr3_nt: TGCGCCAGCAGCTTAAGTTCCGGGATGAACACTGAAGCTTTCTTT; cdr3_aa: CASSLSSGMNTEAFF
j_call: TRBJ1-1; d_call: NA; v_call: TRBV7-9; clone_size: NA; cdr3_nt: TGTGCCAGCAGCTTGAGCCCGACAAGTGAAGCTTTCTTT; cdr3_aa: CASSLSPTSEAFF
j_call: TRBJ1-2; d_call: TRBD1; v_call: TRBV27; clone_size: NA; cdr3_nt: TGTGCCAGCAGTTTATCACGGGACAGGGATGGCTACACCTTC; cdr3_aa: CASSLSRDRDGYTF
j_call: TRBJ2-3; d_call: NA; v_call: TRBV11-2; clone_size: once; cdr3_nt: TGTGCCAGCAGCCTCCCCGGTGGGCGGGCTACAGATACGCAGTATTTT; cdr3_aa: CASSLPGGRATDTQYF